This TCR beta chain is from a study of T cell repertoires in cytomegalovirus infection. Study-wide context: The authors relied on CMV epitopes, both recently identified HLA-C-restricted and well-studied HLA-B-restricted. Evidence of both CMV infection and a matching HLA type came from public TCR beta signatures.

V was clipped by 1 base and J by 0 bases, with 7 bases between them. CDR1 LGHNA and CDR2 YSLEER come from the germline V gene. This CDR3 is 15 amino acids long. TCRdb used MiXCR to reprocess the reads, holding one entry per CDR3 protein. This repertoire shows about half a million distinct CDR3 sequences, 30% to 40% found once; its top ten account for around a sixth. In the case of this clonotype: What it binds is not known.

Points from the study as a whole: Cumulative frequency (of public TCR beta family members) identified carriers of CMV plus the relevant HLA.

Here the sequenced sample was cultured PBMCs, taken from culture after CMV antigen stimulation. The V and J genes are TRBV4-3 and TRBJ1-3; no clear D. The TCR comes from a human donor in good health (CMV status not recorded). Some clones in this sample may be carry-over from other donors' samples. The DNA for the CDR3 is TGCGCCAGCAGCCAAGGACTGTTCTCTGGAAACACCATATATTTT. It translates to CASSQGLFSGNTIYF.